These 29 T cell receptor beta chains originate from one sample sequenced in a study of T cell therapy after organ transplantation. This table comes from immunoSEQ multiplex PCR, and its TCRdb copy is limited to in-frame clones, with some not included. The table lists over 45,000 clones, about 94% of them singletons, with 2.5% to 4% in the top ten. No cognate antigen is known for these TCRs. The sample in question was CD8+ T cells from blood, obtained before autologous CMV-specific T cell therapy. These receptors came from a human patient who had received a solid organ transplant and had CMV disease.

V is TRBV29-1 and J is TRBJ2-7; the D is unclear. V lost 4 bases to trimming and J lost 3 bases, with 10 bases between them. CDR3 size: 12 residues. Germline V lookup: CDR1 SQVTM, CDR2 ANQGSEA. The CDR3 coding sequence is TGCAGCGTTGGGTTGCAGGACTACGAGCAGTACTTC. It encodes CSVGLQDYEQYF.

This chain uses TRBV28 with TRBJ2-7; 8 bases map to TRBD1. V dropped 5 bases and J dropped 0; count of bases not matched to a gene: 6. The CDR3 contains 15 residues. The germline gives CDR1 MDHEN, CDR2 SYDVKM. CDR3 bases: TGTGCCAGCAGTCTTCGGACAGGGCGCTCCTACGAGCAGTACTTC. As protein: CASSLRTGRSYEQYF.

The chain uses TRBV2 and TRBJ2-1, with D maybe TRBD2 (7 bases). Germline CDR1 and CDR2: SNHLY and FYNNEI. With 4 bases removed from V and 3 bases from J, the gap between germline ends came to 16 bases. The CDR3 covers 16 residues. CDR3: CASSVPRGGNYNEQFF. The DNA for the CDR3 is TGTGCCAGCAGTGTTCCAAGGGGGGGAAACTACAATGAGCAGTTCTTC.

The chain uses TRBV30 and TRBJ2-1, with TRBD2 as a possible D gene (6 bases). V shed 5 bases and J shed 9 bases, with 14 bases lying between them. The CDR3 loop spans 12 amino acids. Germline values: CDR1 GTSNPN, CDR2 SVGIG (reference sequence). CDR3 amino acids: CAWGPSGGEQFF. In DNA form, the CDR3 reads TGTGCCTGGGGGCCATCCGGGGGTGAGCAGTTCTTC. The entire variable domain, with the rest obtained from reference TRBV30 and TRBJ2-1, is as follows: SQTIHQWPATLVQPVGSPLSLECTVEGTSNPNLYWYRQAAGRGLQLLFYSVGIGQISSEVPQNLSASRPQDRQFILSSKKLLLSDSGFYLCAWGPSGGEQFFGPGTRLTVL.

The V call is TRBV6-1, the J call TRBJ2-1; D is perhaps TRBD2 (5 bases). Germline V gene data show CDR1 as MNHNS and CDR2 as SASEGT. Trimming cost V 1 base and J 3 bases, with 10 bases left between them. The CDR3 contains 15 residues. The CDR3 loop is CASSEEGADYNEQFF. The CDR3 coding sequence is TGTGCCAGCAGTGAAGAGGGAGCAGACTACAATGAGCAGTTCTTC.

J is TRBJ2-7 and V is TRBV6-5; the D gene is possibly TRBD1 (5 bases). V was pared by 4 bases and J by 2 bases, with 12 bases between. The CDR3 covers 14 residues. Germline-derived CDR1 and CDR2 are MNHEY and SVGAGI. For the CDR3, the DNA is TGTGCCAGCAGTTCTAGGACACCAACCTACGAGCAGTACTTC. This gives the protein CASSSRTPTYEQYF.

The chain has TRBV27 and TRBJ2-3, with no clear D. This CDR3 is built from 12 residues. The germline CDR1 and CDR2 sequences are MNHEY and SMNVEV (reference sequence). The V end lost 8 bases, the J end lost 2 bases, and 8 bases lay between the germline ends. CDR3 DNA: TGTGCCAGCGGAAAACTCACAGATACGCAGTATTTT. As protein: CASGKLTDTQYF.

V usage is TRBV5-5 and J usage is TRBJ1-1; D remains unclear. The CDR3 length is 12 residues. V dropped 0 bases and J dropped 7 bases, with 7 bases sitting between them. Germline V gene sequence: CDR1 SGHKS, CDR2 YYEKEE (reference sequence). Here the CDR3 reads CASSLVANEAFF. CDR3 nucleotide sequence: TGTGCCAGCAGCTTGGTGGCGAATGAAGCTTTCTTT.

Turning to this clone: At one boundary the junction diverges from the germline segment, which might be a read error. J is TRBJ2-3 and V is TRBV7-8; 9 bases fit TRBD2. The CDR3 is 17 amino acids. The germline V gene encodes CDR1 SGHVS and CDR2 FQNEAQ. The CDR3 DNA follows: TGTGCCAGCACCTTAGGATTAGCGGGAGTTAGCACAGATACGCAGTATTTT. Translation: CASTLGLAGVSTDTQYF. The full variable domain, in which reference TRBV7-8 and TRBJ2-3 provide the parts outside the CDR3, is GAGVSQSPRYKVAKRGQDVALRCDPISGHVSLFWYQQALGQGPEFLTYFQNEAQLDKSGLPSDRFFAERPEGSVSTLKIQRTQQEDSAVYLCASTLGLAGVSTDTQYFGPGTRLTVL.

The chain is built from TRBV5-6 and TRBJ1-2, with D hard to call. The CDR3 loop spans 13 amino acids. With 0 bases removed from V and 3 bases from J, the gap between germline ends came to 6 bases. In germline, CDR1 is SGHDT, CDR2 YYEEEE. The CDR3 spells CASSLGAHYGYTF. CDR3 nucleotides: TGTGCCAGCAGCTTGGGGGCGCACTATGGCTACACCTTC.

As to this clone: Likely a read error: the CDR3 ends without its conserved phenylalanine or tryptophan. CDR3 region: CAWSQGYGYTL. The CDR3 nucleotides are TGTGCCTGGTCGCAGGGGTATGGCTACACCCTC. V usage is TRBV30 and J usage is TRBJ1-2; a weak D match, TRBD1 (6 bases). The V gene's germline CDR1 is GTSNPN and CDR2 SVGIG (reference sequence). Trimming stripped 5 bases from V and 5 bases from J, with 9 bases between. CDR3 length: 11 amino acids.

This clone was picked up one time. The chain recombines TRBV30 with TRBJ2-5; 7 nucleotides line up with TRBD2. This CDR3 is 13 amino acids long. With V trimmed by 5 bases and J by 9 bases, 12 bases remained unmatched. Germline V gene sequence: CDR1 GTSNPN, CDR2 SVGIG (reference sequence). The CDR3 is CAWASSGLWAQYF. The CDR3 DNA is TGTGCCTGGGCGTCTAGCGGCCTTTGGGCCCAGTACTTC.

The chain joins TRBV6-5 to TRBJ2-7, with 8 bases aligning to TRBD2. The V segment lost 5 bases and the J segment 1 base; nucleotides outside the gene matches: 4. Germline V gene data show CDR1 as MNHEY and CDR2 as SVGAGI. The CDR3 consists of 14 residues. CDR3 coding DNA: TGTGCCAGCAGTCCGGGAGGGAGTTCCTACGAGCAGTACTTC. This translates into CASSPGGSSYEQYF.

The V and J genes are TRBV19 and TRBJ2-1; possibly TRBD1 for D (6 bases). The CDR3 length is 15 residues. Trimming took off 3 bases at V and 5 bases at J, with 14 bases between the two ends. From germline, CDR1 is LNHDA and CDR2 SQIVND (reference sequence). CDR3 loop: CASSISGQPNNEQFF. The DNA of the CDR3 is TGTGCCAGTAGTATCTCCGGACAGCCTAACAATGAGCAGTTCTTC.

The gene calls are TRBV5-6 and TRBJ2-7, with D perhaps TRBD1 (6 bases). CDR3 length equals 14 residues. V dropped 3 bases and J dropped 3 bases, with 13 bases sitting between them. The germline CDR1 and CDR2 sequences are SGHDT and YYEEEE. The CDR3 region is CASSWNRVNYEQYF. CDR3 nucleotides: TGTGCCAGCAGCTGGAACAGGGTTAACTACGAGCAGTACTTC.

CDR3 region: CASRTPDRRSSTDTQYF. The CDR3 coding sequence is TGTGCCAGCAGAACCCCGGACAGGCGATCTAGCACAGATACGCAGTATTTT. The J gene is TRBJ2-3, the V gene TRBV27, with 7 bases matching TRBD1. This CDR3 is 17 amino acids long. Germline assignment: CDR1 MNHEY and CDR2 SMNVEV (reference sequence). Trimming removed 6 bases from V and 0 bases from J; junction bases left unmatched: 12.

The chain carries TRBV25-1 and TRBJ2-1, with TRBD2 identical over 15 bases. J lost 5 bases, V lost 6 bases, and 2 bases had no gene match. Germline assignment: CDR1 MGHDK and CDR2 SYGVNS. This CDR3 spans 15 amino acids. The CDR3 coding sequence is TGTGCCAGCAGGGGACTAGCGGGAGGACACAATGAGCAGTTCTTC. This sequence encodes CASRGLAGGHNEQFF. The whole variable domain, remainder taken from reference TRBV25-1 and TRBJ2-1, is EADIYQTPRYLVIGTGKKITLECSQTMGHDKMYWYQQDPGMELHLIHYSYGVNSTEKGDLSSESTVSRIRTEHFPLTLESARPSHTSQYLCASRGLAGGHNEQFFGPGTRLTVL.

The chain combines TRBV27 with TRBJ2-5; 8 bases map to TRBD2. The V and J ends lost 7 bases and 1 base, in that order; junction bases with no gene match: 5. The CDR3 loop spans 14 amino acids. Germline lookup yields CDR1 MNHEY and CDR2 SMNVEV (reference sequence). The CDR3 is CASTRGGAQETQYF. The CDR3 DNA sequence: TGTGCCAGCACCCGGGGGGGGGCCCAAGAGACCCAGTACTTC.

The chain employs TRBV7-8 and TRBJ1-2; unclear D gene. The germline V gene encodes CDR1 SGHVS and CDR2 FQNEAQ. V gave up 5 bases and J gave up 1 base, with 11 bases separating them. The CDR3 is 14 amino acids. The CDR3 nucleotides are TGTGCCAGCAGCCCCGATGGATTTAACTATGGCTACACCTTC. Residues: CASSPDGFNYGYTF.

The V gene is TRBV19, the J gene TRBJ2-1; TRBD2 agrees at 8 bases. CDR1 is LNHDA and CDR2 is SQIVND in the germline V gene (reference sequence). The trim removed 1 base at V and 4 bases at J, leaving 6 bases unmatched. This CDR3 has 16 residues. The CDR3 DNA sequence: TGTGCCAGTAGTATAGGAGTTAGCGGGGTGTACAATGAGCAGTTCTTC. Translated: CASSIGVSGVYNEQFF.

DNA of the CDR3: TGTGCCAGCAGGGGCGGAAAGGACCTAGCCTACAATGAGCAGTTCTTC. Protein product: CASRGGKDLAYNEQFF. The V gene is TRBV7-8, the J gene TRBJ2-1; D is ambiguous. The V gene lost 6 bases and the J gene lost 2 bases, with 17 bases spanning the gap. Germline CDR1 is SGHVS and CDR2 is FQNEAQ. The CDR3 consists of 16 residues.

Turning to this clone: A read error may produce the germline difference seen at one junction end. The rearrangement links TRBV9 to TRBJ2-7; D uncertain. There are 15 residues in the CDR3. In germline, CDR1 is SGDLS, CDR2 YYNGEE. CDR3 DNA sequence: TGTGCCAGCAGCGTAGATGTGTTCTCCTCCAACGAGCAGTACTTC. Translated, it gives CASSVDVFSSNEQYF.

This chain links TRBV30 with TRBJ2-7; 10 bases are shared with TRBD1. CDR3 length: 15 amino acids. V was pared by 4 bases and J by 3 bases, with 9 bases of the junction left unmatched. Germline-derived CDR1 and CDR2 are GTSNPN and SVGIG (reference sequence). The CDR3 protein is CAWTPGTGVNYEQYF. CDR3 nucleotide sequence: TGTGCCTGGACTCCCGGGACAGGGGTAAACTACGAGCAGTACTTC.

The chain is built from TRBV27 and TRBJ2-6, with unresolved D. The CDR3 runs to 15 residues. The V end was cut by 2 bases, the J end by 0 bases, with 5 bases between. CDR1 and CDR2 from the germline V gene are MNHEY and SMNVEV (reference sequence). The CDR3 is CASSLGSSGANVLTF. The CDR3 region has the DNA TGTGCCAGCAGTTTAGGTAGCTCTGGGGCCAACGTCCTGACTTTC.

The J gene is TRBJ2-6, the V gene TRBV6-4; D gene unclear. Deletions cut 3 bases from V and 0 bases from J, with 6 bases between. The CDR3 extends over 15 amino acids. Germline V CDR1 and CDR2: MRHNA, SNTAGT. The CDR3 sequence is CASSEQFSGANVLTF. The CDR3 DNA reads TGTGCCAGCAGTGAACAGTTCTCTGGGGCCAACGTCCTGACTTTC.

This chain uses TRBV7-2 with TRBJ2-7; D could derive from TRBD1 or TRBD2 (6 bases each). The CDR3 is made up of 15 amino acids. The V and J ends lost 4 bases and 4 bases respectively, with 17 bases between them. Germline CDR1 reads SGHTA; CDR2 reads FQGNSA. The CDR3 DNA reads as TGTGCCAGCAGCTCTCGGAGGGGGATGGTTTACGAGCAGTACTTC. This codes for CASSSRRGMVYEQYF.

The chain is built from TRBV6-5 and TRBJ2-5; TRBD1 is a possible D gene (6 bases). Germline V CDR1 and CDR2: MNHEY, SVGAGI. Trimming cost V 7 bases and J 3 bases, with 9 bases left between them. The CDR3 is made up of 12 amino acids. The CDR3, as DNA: TGTGCCAGCACAGCAGGGGAAGAGACCCAGTACTTC. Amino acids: CASTAGEETQYF.

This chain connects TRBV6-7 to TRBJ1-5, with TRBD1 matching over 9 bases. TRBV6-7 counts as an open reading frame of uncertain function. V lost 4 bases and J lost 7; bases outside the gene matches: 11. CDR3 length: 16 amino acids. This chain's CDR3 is CASSSSGTGYRQPQHF. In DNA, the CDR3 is TGTGCCAGCAGTTCCTCGGGGACAGGGTATAGACAGCCCCAGCATTTT.

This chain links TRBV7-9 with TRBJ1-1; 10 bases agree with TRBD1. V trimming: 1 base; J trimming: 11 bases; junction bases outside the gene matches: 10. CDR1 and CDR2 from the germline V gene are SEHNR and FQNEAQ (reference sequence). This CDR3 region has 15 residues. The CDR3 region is CASSLVRQGAGRAFF. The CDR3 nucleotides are TGTGCCAGCAGCTTAGTTAGACAGGGGGCGGGCCGGGCTTTCTTT.